This entry lists 28 T cell receptor beta chains sequenced from one sample in a study of shared clonotypes between healthy human individuals (TCRdb year 2020). The library was made by the immunoSEQ multiplex PCR assay. What TCRdb holds here is the immuneACCESS table cut down to in-frame rearrangements. Part of the clones is not present; checked against another copy, under half of the missing clones reflect an unresolved V gene, and the others are unexplained. This sample lists about 2.3 million clones; about 90% were detected once. The ten biggest clones cover 0.37% of the sample. The specimen was naive CD4+ T cells from PBMCs. Sample cell subset or site, as interpreted from the label and publication: CD45RA+ positively selected. Receptor source: a man between 18 and 35 years old in good health. Some clones in this sample may be carry-over from other donors' samples.

The chain employs TRBV28 and TRBJ1-1; a weak D match, TRBD1 (6 bases). This CDR3 comprises 17 residues. V lost 3 bases to trimming and J lost 2 bases, with 19 bases between them. Germline V gives CDR1 MDHEN, CDR2 SYDVKM. The CDR3 protein is CASSFDAPGTINTEAFF. The DNA for the CDR3 is TGTGCCAGCAGTTTTGACGCACCCGGGACAATCAACACTGAAGCTTTCTTT.

J is TRBJ2-3 and V is TRBV28, with 9 bases that match TRBD1. The V gene end was trimmed by 4 bases and the J gene end by 2 bases; junction bases not matched to a gene: 1. This CDR3 contains 14 residues. Germline V lookup: CDR1 MDHEN, CDR2 SYDVKM. CDR3 nucleotide sequence: TGTGCCAGCAGTTCACAGGGGGCCACAGATACGCAGTATTTT. It encodes CASSSQGATDTQYF. Using reference TRBV28 and TRBJ2-3 for the parts outside the CDR3, the full variable domain is DVKVTQSSRYLVKRTGEKVFLECVQDMDHENMFWYRQDPGLGLRLIYFSYDVKMKEKGDIPEGYSVSREKKERFSLILESASTNQTSMYLCASSSQGATDTQYFGPGTRLTVL.

The J gene is TRBJ2-7, the V gene TRBV19, with 7 positions matching TRBD1. From germline, CDR1 is LNHDA and CDR2 SQIVND (reference sequence). CDR3 length: 13 residues. V gave up 10 bases and J gave up 2 bases; unmatched junction bases: 8. CDR3 coding DNA: TGTGCCACTCGAGGGGGCCCTGCCTACGAGCAGTACTTC. It yields the protein CATRGGPAYEQYF.

This clone was recorded once. This chain uses TRBV27 with TRBJ2-7, with D uncertain. The CDR3 runs 12 residues. Germline values: CDR1 MNHEY, CDR2 SMNVEV (reference sequence). The CDR3 sequence: CASSSAGRVWKV. The CDR3 DNA reads TGTGCCAGCAGTTCGGCCGGACGGGTTTGGAAGGTC.

V usage is TRBV5-4 and J usage is TRBJ2-1; 7 nucleotides match TRBD2. Germline loops: CDR1 SGHNT, CDR2 YYREEE (reference sequence). The CDR3 is 15 residues long. J lost 6 bases, V lost 4 bases, and 10 bases had no gene match. The CDR3 region has the DNA TGTGCCAGCAGCCAGAGCGGGACCACCTTCAATGAGCAGTTCTTC. It specifies CASSQSGTTFNEQFF.

This clone has a single count. The rearrangement uses TRBV9 and TRBJ2-5, with 13 bases matching TRBD2. Looked up from germline, CDR1 is SGDLS and CDR2 is YYNGEE. This CDR3 comprises 14 residues. V gave up 7 bases and J gave up 5 bases; unmatched junction bases: 5. CDR3 amino acids: CASGPLAGGETQYF. For the CDR3, the DNA is TGTGCCAGCGGCCCACTAGCGGGAGGGGAGACCCAGTACTTC.

The CDR3 coding sequence is TGTGCCAGCAGTGATGTGTATTTTTCTGGGGCCAACGTCCTGACTTTC. This translates into CASSDVYFSGANVLTF. V is TRBV6-1 and J is TRBJ2-6, with D hard to call. The CDR3 is made up of 16 amino acids. V shed 3 bases and J shed 1 base, with 10 bases lying between them. Per germline, CDR1 MNHNS and CDR2 SASEGT.

The chain employs TRBV4-1 and TRBJ2-7, with 8 nucleotides matching TRBD1. The CDR3 loop spans 16 amino acids. V gave up 1 base and J gave up 3 bases; unmatched junction bases: 8. Germline CDR1 reads MGHRA; CDR2 reads YSYEKL. This chain's CDR3 is CASSQGARDRYYEQYF. For the CDR3, the DNA is TGCGCCAGCAGCCAAGGGGCTAGGGACAGGTACTACGAGCAGTACTTC.

The chain is built from TRBV5-4 and TRBJ1-2; D not certain. The CDR3 is 14 amino acids. The V and J ends lost 4 bases and 2 bases respectively, with 12 bases between them. Germline V gene sequence: CDR1 SGHNT, CDR2 YYREEE (reference sequence). CDR3 amino acids: CASSIAALNYGYTF. The CDR3 nucleotides are TGTGCCAGCAGCATTGCGGCCCTAAACTATGGCTACACCTTC.

The V and J genes are TRBV15 and TRBJ2-4; D is possibly TRBD1 (7 bases). Germline V gene sequence: CDR1 LNHNV, CDR2 YYDKDF (reference sequence). V was trimmed by 5 bases and J by 0 bases, leaving 14 bases between them. This CDR3 spans 16 amino acids. CDR3 protein: CATSGGGVLAKNIQYF. CDR3 DNA sequence: TGTGCCACCAGCGGAGGGGGCGTATTAGCCAAAAACATTCAGTACTTC.

This chain joins TRBV5-4 and TRBJ1-2; D uncertain. The CDR3 sequence is 13 residues long. Per the germline V gene, CDR1 is SGHNT and CDR2 is YYREEE (reference sequence). V was pared by 4 bases and J by 8 bases, with 15 bases between. The CDR3 DNA follows: TGTGCCAGCAGCCGCCCCGGGTTCGAGGGCTACACCTTC. This sequence encodes CASSRPGFEGYTF.

With respect to this clone: The sample has other DNA sequences that encode this CDR3 too. The chain is built from TRBV9 and TRBJ2-3; D is uncertain. V was shortened by 0 bases and J by 3 bases, with 11 bases between the two germline ends. This CDR3 is 15 amino acids long. Per germline, CDR1 SGDLS and CDR2 YYNGEE. This chain's CDR3 is CASSVGGRGTDTQYF. CDR3 DNA sequence: TGTGCCAGCAGCGTAGGCGGACGAGGTACAGATACGCAGTATTTT.

The V call is TRBV29-1, the J call TRBJ2-7; 12 bases are shared with TRBD2. CDR1 and CDR2 from the germline V gene are SQVTM and ANQGSEA. V dropped 5 bases and J dropped 3; count of bases not matched to a gene: 14. The CDR3 contains 17 residues. This CDR3 reads CSVSWASGRANGYEQYF. In DNA form, the CDR3 reads TGCAGCGTTTCCTGGGCTAGCGGGAGGGCCAATGGCTACGAGCAGTACTTC.

This clone was counted a single time. The rearrangement links TRBV19 to TRBJ2-5; the match to TRBD1 covers 8 bases. Unmatched junction bases numbered 8, after V lost 3 bases and J lost 5 bases. The germline V gene encodes CDR1 LNHDA and CDR2 SQIVND (reference sequence). This CDR3 contains 15 residues. In DNA, the CDR3 is TGTGCCAGTAGTATCGGACAGGGCATCGGGGAGACCCAGTACTTC. Translated: CASSIGQGIGETQYF. The full variable domain, its missing parts supplied by reference TRBV19 and TRBJ2-5, is DGGITQSPKYLFRKEGQNVTLSCEQNLNHDAMYWYRQDPGQGLRLIYYSQIVNDFQKGDIAEGYSVSREKKESFPLTVTSAQKNPTAFYLCASSIGQGIGETQYFGPGTRLLVL.

The rearrangement uses TRBV28 and TRBJ1-5, with a possible D match to TRBD1 (5 bases). Trimming took 2 bases from V and 9 from J, leaving 17 bases between them. Germline CDR1 is MDHEN and CDR2 is SYDVKM. The CDR3 extends over 15 amino acids. The CDR3 loop is CASSLSTAQGSPQHF. The CDR3 DNA is TGTGCCAGCAGTTTAAGCACGGCTCAGGGCTCGCCCCAGCATTTT.

This chain links TRBV18 with TRBJ2-7; D might be TRBD1 (6 bases). CDR1 is KGHSH, CDR2 LQKENI, per germline. Trimming stripped 3 bases from V and 2 bases from J, with 11 bases between. The CDR3 contains 14 residues. In DNA form, the CDR3 reads TGTGCCAGCTCACCGAACGGACAGACCTACGAGCAGTACTTC. As protein: CASSPNGQTYEQYF. The whole variable domain, filled in from reference TRBV18 and TRBJ2-7, reads NAGVMQNPRHLVRRRGQEARLRCSPMKGHSHVYWYRQLPEEGLKFMVYLQKENIIDESGMPKERFSAEFPKEGPSILRIQQVVRGDSAAYFCASSPNGQTYEQYFGPGTRLTVT.

V and J are TRBV5-4 and TRBJ2-5, with D possibly called TRBD1 or TRBD2 (6 bases each). V gave up 2 bases and J gave up 3 bases, with 20 bases separating them. This CDR3 contains 17 residues. Germline V gene sequence: CDR1 SGHNT, CDR2 YYREEE (reference sequence). CDR3 DNA: TGTGCCAGCAGCTTCGGGGGCTTGGGCGGGAATGAAGAGACCCAGTACTTC. This gives the protein CASSFGGLGGNEETQYF.

The rearrangement joins TRBV27 to TRBJ2-3; no reliable D call. This CDR3 comprises 15 residues. In germline, CDR1 is MNHEY, CDR2 SMNVEV (reference sequence). Trimming cost V 3 bases and J 6 bases, with 16 bases left between them. CDR3 nucleotide sequence: TGTGCCAGCAGTTTGGCCAGGCCGGAGAGGGATACGCAGTATTTT. Protein product: CASSLARPERDTQYF.

The chain employs TRBV5-1 and TRBJ2-1; D call uncertain. The V gene's germline CDR1 is SGHRS and CDR2 YFSETQ. V was shortened by 0 bases and J by 2 bases, with 12 bases between the two germline ends. The CDR3 has 16 amino acids. The CDR3 loop is CASSLVVGSAYNEQFF. As DNA, the CDR3 is TGCGCCAGCAGCTTGGTGGTGGGAAGCGCCTACAATGAGCAGTTCTTC.

The chain carries TRBV19 and TRBJ2-7, with D hard to call. CDR3 size: 15 residues. CDR1 is LNHDA and CDR2 is SQIVND in the germline V gene (reference sequence). Trimming cost V 0 bases and J 2 bases, with 11 bases left between them. CDR3 loop: CASSIEAGPTYEQYF. CDR3 nucleotide sequence: TGTGCCAGTAGTATAGAAGCAGGCCCGACCTACGAGCAGTACTTC.

The CDR3 nucleotides read TGTGCCAGCTCAGCGAAACAAGCACGCACAGATACGCAGTATTTT. It encodes CASSAKQARTDTQYF. V usage is TRBV18 and J usage is TRBJ2-3; D is unresolved. The germline gives CDR1 KGHSH, CDR2 LQKENI. V lost 5 bases and J 1 base, leaving 13 bases between the germline ends. This CDR3 region has 15 residues.

V and J are TRBV6-4 and TRBJ2-3; no clear D gene. V dropped 8 bases and J dropped 2 bases, with 14 bases sitting between them. The CDR3 is 14 amino acids. Germline CDR1 and CDR2: MRHNA and SNTAGT. CDR3 nucleotide sequence: TGTGCCAGCGGGATGAGTCACGACACAGATACGCAGTATTTT. Its protein is CASGMSHDTDTQYF.

In the case of this clone: Sequence at one end of the junction differs from germline and may be a read error. The chain employs TRBV28 and TRBJ1-5; 7 nucleotides match TRBD1. Germline V gene sequence: CDR1 MDHEN, CDR2 SYDVKM. The CDR3 has 12 amino acids. The CDR3 is CYTGDSNQPQHF. DNA for the CDR3: TGCTACACAGGGGATAGCAATCAGCCCCAGCATTTT.

CDR3 nucleotide sequence: TGTGCCAGCAGTATACAGGGAAGGGGCAATGAGCAGTTCTTC. This gives the protein CASSIQGRGNEQFF. The chain recombines TRBV27 with TRBJ2-1, with a possible D match to TRBD1 (6 bases). V shed 5 bases and J shed 6 bases, with 14 bases lying between them. The CDR3 runs 14 residues. Germline CDR1 is MNHEY and CDR2 is SMNVEV (reference sequence).

CDR3 region: CASRPRQSGANVLTF. The DNA of the CDR3 is TGTGCCAGCAGACCTCGGCAGTCTGGGGCCAACGTCCTGACTTTC. The V call is TRBV6-5, the J call TRBJ2-6; no clear D. Trimming left V 6 bases short and J 1 base short, with 10 bases between. Germline V gives CDR1 MNHEY, CDR2 SVGAGI. The CDR3 is made up of 15 amino acids.

CDR3 in amino acids: CASRESSYNEQFF. CDR3 DNA sequence: TGTGCCAGCAGGGAGAGCTCCTACAATGAGCAGTTCTTC. The rearrangement joins TRBV25-1 to TRBJ2-1; D is undetermined. The CDR3 loop spans 13 amino acids. The V gene's germline CDR1 is MGHDK and CDR2 SYGVNS. V was shortened by 6 bases and J by 0 bases, with 6 bases between the two germline ends.

This chain uses TRBV5-1 with TRBJ2-7, with no clear D. The CDR3 is 14 amino acids. V was trimmed by 2 bases and J by 4 bases, leaving 13 bases between them. CDR1 and CDR2 from the germline V gene are SGHRS and YFSETQ. The CDR3 loop is CASSFDRVEYEQYF. CDR3 bases: TGCGCCAGCAGCTTCGATAGGGTGGAGTACGAGCAGTACTTC.

This sequence joins TRBV29-1 and TRBJ2-7; D possibly matches TRBD1 or TRBD2 (5 bases each). Trimming removed 2 bases from V and 8 bases from J, with 16 bases in between. This CDR3 spans 13 amino acids. Germline-derived CDR1 and CDR2 are SQVTM and ANQGSEA. The CDR3 protein is CSVEKGDLVQQYF. CDR3 nucleotides: TGCAGCGTTGAAAAAGGGGACCTCGTGCAGCAGTACTTC.